The rows below give T cell receptor beta chains drawn from one sample of a study of T-cell memory formation after mild COVID-19. TCRdb re-analysed the 5' RACE reads in MiXCR, keeping a single row per CDR3 protein. In the table there are 250,000 to 350,000 distinct CDR3 sequences, roughly 15% of which are singletons. The sequenced sample consisted of PBMCs or a T cell subset sorted from them (not recorded which). These receptors originate from a man aged 18 to 29 who had mild COVID-19 (a few samples of this study predate the infection). Cell type and time point are not known. Each CDR3 is given with its conserved first and last residue. Each record gives: V gene, clone size, D gene, J gene, CDR3 DNA, CDR3 protein. D genes are given only for firm matches. Part of the rows lack a size; the others show once, few, many or a class for expanded clones.

v_call: TRBV6-2/TRBV6-3; clone_size: few; d_call: NA; j_call: TRBJ2-1; cdr3_nt: TGTGCCAGCAGCCGCACAACACACAGGGTACGGAATGAGCAGTTCTTC; cdr3_aa: CASSRTTHRVRNEQFF
v_call: TRBV5-1; clone_size: few; d_call: NA; j_call: TRBJ1-6; cdr3_nt: TGCGCCAGCAGATTCGGAGGGTTTGGCTCACCCCTCCACTTT; cdr3_aa: CASRFGGFGSPLHF
v_call: TRBV7-9; clone_size: NA; d_call: NA; j_call: TRBJ2-5; cdr3_nt: TGTGCCAGCAGCTTAGGTCCTAGCCGTGATAACTTC; cdr3_aa: CASSLGPSRDNF
v_call: TRBV4-1; clone_size: few; d_call: NA; j_call: TRBJ2-3; cdr3_nt: TGCGCCAGCAGGGGACACACAGATACGCAGTATTTT; cdr3_aa: CASRGHTDTQYF
v_call: TRBV29-1; clone_size: few; d_call: NA; j_call: TRBJ2-1; cdr3_nt: TGCAGCGTTGAAGGACGGAAGAGCTCCTACAATGAGCAGTTCTTC; cdr3_aa: CSVEGRKSSYNEQFF
v_call: TRBV29-1; clone_size: NA; d_call: TRBD1; j_call: TRBJ2-1; cdr3_nt: TGCAGCGTCGACCCACAGGGGCTCGTTTACAATGAGCAGTTCTTC; cdr3_aa: CSVDPQGLVYNEQFF
v_call: TRBV6-5; clone_size: many; d_call: NA; j_call: TRBJ2-3; cdr3_nt: TGTGCCAGCAGTGCACAGGGTTTTAGCACAGATACGCAGTATTTT; cdr3_aa: CASSAQGFSTDTQYF
v_call: TRBV6-2/TRBV6-3; clone_size: few; d_call: TRBD1; j_call: TRBJ2-6; cdr3_nt: TGTGCCAGCGGGAACCACAGGGGCTCAGGGGCCAACGTCCTGACTTTC; cdr3_aa: CASGNHRGSGANVLTF
v_call: TRBV5-1; clone_size: few; d_call: TRBD1; j_call: TRBJ2-7; cdr3_nt: TGCGCCAGCAGCCTGAGGGACAGGGTGATCCCCTACGAGCAGTACTTC; cdr3_aa: CASSLRDRVIPYEQYF
v_call: TRBV27; clone_size: few; d_call: TRBD1; j_call: TRBJ1-1; cdr3_nt: TGTGCCAGCAGTCGGCAGAGGACAGGGGGTCGAACTGAAGCTTTCTTT; cdr3_aa: CASSRQRTGGRTEAFF
v_call: TRBV4-1; clone_size: NA; d_call: NA; j_call: TRBJ1-2; cdr3_nt: TGCGCCAGCAGCCTACCTGGCTCTCGGGGCTACACCTTC; cdr3_aa: CASSLPGSRGYTF
v_call: TRBV7-2; clone_size: few; d_call: NA; j_call: TRBJ1-2; cdr3_nt: TGTGCCAGCAGCTTAAACAGGGCCGGCTATGGCTACACCTTC; cdr3_aa: CASSLNRAGYGYTF
v_call: TRBV7-2; clone_size: NA; d_call: NA; j_call: TRBJ2-2; cdr3_nt: TGTGCCAGCAGCACGAGACCAGGGGAGACCGGGGAGCTGTTTTTT; cdr3_aa: CASSTRPGETGELFF
v_call: TRBV6-2/TRBV6-3; clone_size: NA; d_call: NA; j_call: TRBJ1-1; cdr3_nt: TGTGCCAGCAGTTACGTTCCCAGGCGAGGGGCTGAAGCTTTCTTT; cdr3_aa: CASSYVPRRGAEAFF
v_call: TRBV6-5; clone_size: NA; d_call: NA; j_call: TRBJ2-3; cdr3_nt: TGTGCCAGCAGTTGGGATTCGGCGTCTGTTACGCAGTATTTT; cdr3_aa: CASSWDSASVTQYF
v_call: TRBV5-1; clone_size: many; d_call: TRBD2; j_call: TRBJ2-1; cdr3_nt: TGCGCCAGCAGCGAAATGACTAGCGGGGGGGCCGATGAGCAGTTCTTC; cdr3_aa: CASSEMTSGGADEQFF
v_call: TRBV3-1; clone_size: few; d_call: TRBD2; j_call: TRBJ2-1; cdr3_nt: TGTGCCAGCAGCCAAGGGGTCGGGGGGGCCGCTGAGCAGTTCTTC; cdr3_aa: CASSQGVGGAAEQFF
v_call: TRBV6-5; clone_size: once; d_call: TRBD1; j_call: TRBJ1-1; cdr3_nt: TGTGCCAGCAGTTACGGCCAACACAGGGGGCGCAAGGCTGAAGCTTTCTTT; cdr3_aa: CASSYGQHRGRKAEAFF
v_call: TRBV5-1; clone_size: NA; d_call: NA; j_call: TRBJ2-5; cdr3_nt: TGCGCCAGCAGCTCAGGGTATGTGGAGACCCAGTACTTC; cdr3_aa: CASSSGYVETQYF
v_call: TRBV27; clone_size: few; d_call: NA; j_call: TRBJ1-1; cdr3_nt: TGTGCCAGCAGTTTAATGGCGAACACTGAAGCTTTCTTT; cdr3_aa: CASSLMANTEAFF
v_call: TRBV18; clone_size: few; d_call: TRBD1; j_call: TRBJ2-5; cdr3_nt: TGTGCCAGCTCACGGGACAGCGGACAAGAGACCCAGTACTTC; cdr3_aa: CASSRDSGQETQYF
v_call: TRBV15; clone_size: few; d_call: NA; j_call: TRBJ1-5; cdr3_nt: TGTGCCACGGGACGGGGGGGCCGTAGGCAGCCCCAGCATTTT; cdr3_aa: CATGRGGRRQPQHF
v_call: TRBV7-8; clone_size: many; d_call: NA; j_call: TRBJ1-1; cdr3_nt: TGTGCCAGCAGCCTTTACCAGCACGCTGAAGCTTTCTTT; cdr3_aa: CASSLYQHAEAFF
v_call: TRBV20-1; clone_size: NA; d_call: NA; j_call: TRBJ1-2; cdr3_nt: TGCAGTGCCCAACTTCCCGGGACACTCTATGGCTACACCTTC; cdr3_aa: CSAQLPGTLYGYTF
v_call: TRBV18; clone_size: NA; d_call: NA; j_call: TRBJ1-1; cdr3_nt: TGTGCCAGCTCACCAATGTCGAACACTGAAGCTTTCTTT; cdr3_aa: CASSPMSNTEAFF
v_call: TRBV25-1; clone_size: few; d_call: NA; j_call: TRBJ2-3; cdr3_nt: TGTGCCAGCAGTGTAGGGGGGGATCCAGATACGCAGTATTTT; cdr3_aa: CASSVGGDPDTQYF
v_call: TRBV25-1; clone_size: few; d_call: NA; j_call: TRBJ2-5; cdr3_nt: TGTGCCAGCAGTGAATCACAGCAATGGGAGACCCAGTACTTC; cdr3_aa: CASSESQQWETQYF
v_call: TRBV20-1; clone_size: few; d_call: TRBD1; j_call: TRBJ1-2; cdr3_nt: TGCAGTGCTAGAGATGAGACAGGGAGTGGCTACACCTTC; cdr3_aa: CSARDETGSGYTF
v_call: TRBV29-1; clone_size: NA; d_call: NA; j_call: TRBJ2-5; cdr3_nt: TGCAGCCATGGGACAATTCTTGAGACCCAGTACTTC; cdr3_aa: CSHGTILETQYF
v_call: TRBV18; clone_size: NA; d_call: TRBD1; j_call: TRBJ2-7; cdr3_nt: TGTGCCAGCTCAGCCAGGGACAGTTCCTACGAGCAGTACTTC; cdr3_aa: CASSARDSSYEQYF
v_call: TRBV6-5; clone_size: few; d_call: TRBD1; j_call: TRBJ1-5; cdr3_nt: TGTGCCAGCAGTCGGACAGGGGATAGCAATCAGCCCCAGCATTTT; cdr3_aa: CASSRTGDSNQPQHF
v_call: TRBV20-1; clone_size: NA; d_call: NA; j_call: TRBJ1-4; cdr3_nt: TGCAGTGCTACCATTAAGAGTAATTTATTCGGGGGGCGAAGAGAAAAACTGTTTTTT; cdr3_aa: CSATIKSNLFGGRREKLFF
v_call: TRBV4-3; clone_size: many; d_call: TRBD1; j_call: TRBJ1-1; cdr3_nt: TGCGCCAGCAGCCATCCCGACAGGGACACTGAAGCTTTCTTT; cdr3_aa: CASSHPDRDTEAFF
v_call: TRBV5-1; clone_size: NA; d_call: NA; j_call: TRBJ1-6; cdr3_nt: TGCGCCAGCAGACGGGACACTAATTCACCCCTCCACTTT; cdr3_aa: CASRRDTNSPLHF
v_call: TRBV11-2; clone_size: NA; d_call: TRBD2; j_call: TRBJ2-5; cdr3_nt: TGTGCCAGCAGCTTAGACGCAGCGGGGGGGTACCAAGAGACCCAGTACTTC; cdr3_aa: CASSLDAAGGYQETQYF
v_call: TRBV9; clone_size: NA; d_call: TRBD2; j_call: TRBJ2-5; cdr3_nt: TGTGCCAGCAGCCCCGTACTAGCGGGGCAAGAGACCCAGTACTTC; cdr3_aa: CASSPVLAGQETQYF
v_call: TRBV20-1; clone_size: few; d_call: NA; j_call: TRBJ1-1; cdr3_nt: TGCAGTGCCACCGGGACCCTGAACACTGAAGCTTTCTTT; cdr3_aa: CSATGTLNTEAFF
v_call: TRBV6-2/TRBV6-3; clone_size: few; d_call: NA; j_call: TRBJ2-1; cdr3_nt: TGTGCCAGCAGTTACCTTCGGGGTCGTGAGCAGTTCTTC; cdr3_aa: CASSYLRGREQFF
v_call: TRBV29-1; clone_size: few; d_call: NA; j_call: TRBJ2-7; cdr3_nt: TGCAGCGTTGATCAGGCAGGGAGAAGCTACGAGCAGTACTTC; cdr3_aa: CSVDQAGRSYEQYF
v_call: TRBV10-2; clone_size: few; d_call: NA; j_call: TRBJ2-7; cdr3_nt: TGCGCCAGCAGTGCGAACAGGGTATACGAGCAGTACTTC; cdr3_aa: CASSANRVYEQYF
v_call: TRBV15; clone_size: many; d_call: TRBD2; j_call: TRBJ2-7; cdr3_nt: TGTGCCACCAGCAGAGATAAAGCGGGGGCCACGCCCTACGAGCAGTACTTC; cdr3_aa: CATSRDKAGATPYEQYF
v_call: TRBV9; clone_size: few; d_call: NA; j_call: TRBJ2-7; cdr3_nt: TGTGCCAGCAGCCCTCGATTTCGTCCCTACGAGCAGTACTTC; cdr3_aa: CASSPRFRPYEQYF
v_call: TRBV5-1; clone_size: few; d_call: NA; j_call: TRBJ1-2; cdr3_nt: TGCGCCAGCAGCTTGGGTTTTTTTGCCAACTATGGCTACACCTTC; cdr3_aa: CASSLGFFANYGYTF
v_call: TRBV7-6; clone_size: many; d_call: TRBD1; j_call: TRBJ2-7; cdr3_nt: TGTGCCAGCAGCTTAAATGAGGGGGCCGGTTACGAGCAGTACTTC; cdr3_aa: CASSLNEGAGYEQYF
v_call: TRBV6-5; clone_size: few; d_call: NA; j_call: TRBJ2-7; cdr3_nt: TGTGCCAGCAGGAAGACAGGACTTACCTCCTACGAGCAGTACTTC; cdr3_aa: CASRKTGLTSYEQYF